The text below deals with one T cell receptor (beta chain). No antigen is known for it. Trimming left V 3 bases short and J 4 bases short, with 12 bases between. The CDR3 runs to 14 residues. Germline V gives CDR1 SNHLY, CDR2 FYNNEI. The data derive from a study of blood T cells in healthy people across ages. Study at large: Template switching recovered approximately one barcoded beta molecule for every two T cells.

Study-wide points: Since the PBMCs were unsorted, naive and antigen-experienced cells could not be conclusively compared. Significant beta diversity loss was already apparent by age about 42, declining roughly linearly. Long-lived donors carried more naive CD4+ cells and greater diversity than aged donors.

A second PCR of about 6 to 11 cycles used a sample-barcoded 5' primer and a J-beta primer mix. In TCRdb, the 5' RACE reads were re-called with MiXCR into one record per CDR3 protein. The data show about 1.6 million distinct CDR3 sequences, 34% seen once. J is TRBJ2-5 and V is TRBV2, with D possibly matching TRBD1 (5 bases). Sequenced: blood. The origin of this receptor is a woman in her twenties or thirties in good health. The CDR3 DNA sequence: TGTGCCAGCAGTGAGGCAGCTAGGGGAGAGACCCAGTACTTC. Protein: CASSEAARGETQYF.